This is a list of T cell receptor beta chains from one sample in a study of radiotherapy plus CTLA-4 blockade in lung cancer. Repertoires were generated with immunoSEQ multiplex PCR, while TCRdb's copy carries only in-frame clones and drops some. The sample has approximately 81,000 clones, around 78% seen once. Material: peripheral blood, obtained from a patient treated with radiotherapy plus ipilimumab. These receptors all stem from a human donor with non-small cell lung cancer who had a partial response to radiotherapy plus ipilimumab. Some clones in this sample may be carry-over from other donors' samples. CDR3s include the opening cysteine and the closing phenylalanine or tryptophan. D genes are given only for firm matches. A row's size may be missing; if present it is once, few, many or a size class.

NA	TRBJ2-1	TRBD2	TRBV9	TGTGCCAGCAGCGTAGAAGTGCGGGAGATCAATGAGCAGTTCTTC	CASSVEVREINEQFF
NA	TRBJ2-3	TRBD2	TRBV6-1	TGTGCCAGCACCCCATGGACTAGCCCAGATACGCAGTATTTT	CASTPWTSPDTQYF
NA	TRBJ2-7	NA	TRBV2	TGTGCCAGCAGCCCCAGCGGCTTATCCTACGAGCAGTACTTC	CASSPSGLSYEQYF
NA	TRBJ2-7	TRBD2	TRBV11-2	TGTGCCAGCAGCTTCTCGACTAGCGGGGCCTACGAGCAGTACTTC	CASSFSTSGAYEQYF
NA	TRBJ1-3	NA	TRBV28	TGTGCCAGCAGTTTATATGCTCAAGCCGGAAACACCATATATTTT	CASSLYAQAGNTIYF
NA	TRBJ2-5	NA	TRBV19	TGTGCCAGTAGCATAGGGAGGAGATTTGGGACCCAGTACTTC	CASSIGRRFGTQYF
NA	TRBJ1-1	TRBD1	TRBV7-2	TGTGCCAGCAGCCGGGACAGGGTCAACACTGAAGCTTTCTTT	CASSRDRVNTEAFF
NA	TRBJ2-1	NA	TRBV2	TGTGCCAGCAGCGACAGGCTTGCGGGTGAGCAGTTCTTC	CASSDRLAGEQFF
NA	TRBJ1-3	NA	TRBV11-3	TGTGCCAGCAGCTTAGGTCGGACTCCTGGAAACACCATATATTTT	CASSLGRTPGNTIYF
NA	TRBJ1-2	TRBD1	TRBV19	TGTGCCAGTAGTAAAGAGGGGACAGGGGGCCCGTACTATGGCTACACCTTC	CASSKEGTGGPYYGYTF
NA	TRBJ2-2	NA	TRBV7-4	TGTGCCAGCAGCTTGCGGGGGCGAAGTCTGGCCGTACGGGGGGAGCTGTTTTTT	CASSLRGRSLAVRGELFF
NA	TRBJ2-3	NA	TRBV9	TGTGCCAGCAGCCTTTATACAAGCACAGATACGCAGTATTTT	CASSLYTSTDTQYF
NA	TRBJ2-4	TRBD1	TRBV6-5	TGTGCCAGCAGTCCACAAGGGGACAGTAATTACTTC	CASSPQGDSNYF
NA	TRBJ2-7	NA	TRBV28	TGTGCCAGCAGTTTAAGGGGTCCCGAGCAGTACTTC	CASSLRGPEQYF
NA	TRBJ2-5	TRBD2	TRBV7-8	TGTGCCAGCAGCTTAGAACCTAGCGGGCCCCAAGAGACCCAGTACTTC	CASSLEPSGPQETQYF
NA	TRBJ1-1	NA	TRBV28	TGTGCCAGCAGTTCAAACAGAATATACTCTTATGAAGCTTTCTTT	CASSSNRIYSYEAFF
NA	TRBJ1-1	NA	TRBV18	TGTGCCAGCTCACCGGGCAGGGCCTCTGTAGCTTTCTTT	CASSPGRASVAFF
NA	TRBJ2-2	TRBD1	TRBV11-3	TGTGCCAGCAGCTGGACAGGGGGTACCGGGGAGCTGTTTTTT	CASSWTGGTGELFF
NA	TRBJ2-5	NA	TRBV5-5	TGTGCCAGCAGCGTGCTAATGACAGGTCAAGAGACCCAGTACTTC	CASSVLMTGQETQYF
NA	TRBJ2-1	TRBD2	TRBV19	TGTGCCAGTAGTATAGTGGCTAGCGGGAGCTCCTACAATGAGCAGTTCTTC	CASSIVASGSSYNEQFF
few	TRBJ1-1	NA	TRBV6-5	TGTGCCAGCAGTACACAGGCGACGGTCACTGAAGCTTTCTTT	CASSTQATVTEAFF
once	TRBJ1-1	TRBD1	TRBV30	TGTGCCTGGAGAGAGACTACCCTCGGACAGGACTTGAACACTGAAGCTTTCTTT	CAWRETTLGQDLNTEAFF
NA	TRBJ1-1	NA	TRBV11-3	TGTGCCAGCAGCTTAGATCCCTCGTACACTGAAGCTTTCTTT	CASSLDPSYTEAFF
NA	TRBJ2-3	TRBD1	TRBV28	TGTGCCAGCAGTGTCCTCAACAGGGGGTTGAGCACAGATACGCAGTATTTT	CASSVLNRGLSTDTQYF
few	TRBJ2-1	TRBD2	TRBV9	TGTGCCAGCAGCGAGGGACTAAGTTACAATGAGCAGTTCTTC	CASSEGLSYNEQFF
NA	TRBJ2-7	TRBD2	TRBV28	TGTGCCAGCAGTACCCGGGGGGGAGGCCACGAGCAGTACTTC	CASSTRGGGHEQYF
NA	TRBJ2-1	TRBD2	TRBV19	TGTGCCAGTAGTATGCCCAATCTAGCGGGAGCATCTGAGCAGTTCTTC	CASSMPNLAGASEQFF
few	TRBJ2-7	NA	TRBV6-1	TGTGCCAGCAGTTTACAGGGTTTGGGCTACGAGCAGTACTTC	CASSLQGLGYEQYF
NA	TRBJ1-2	NA	TRBV4-1	TGCGCCAGCAGCCAAGCATGGAGTTATGGCTACACCTTC	CASSQAWSYGYTF
NA	TRBJ2-7	TRBD1	TRBV6-6	TGTGCCAGCAGAAGGACAGGGAGCTACGAGCAGTACTTC	CASRRTGSYEQYF
NA	TRBJ2-2	NA	TRBV19	TGTGCCAGTAGGGCCATTAACACCGGGGAGCTGTTTTTT	CASRAINTGELFF
NA	TRBJ2-5	NA	TRBV19	TGTGCCAGTAACCCGACCCCGCGAGGAGAGACCCAGTACTTC	CASNPTPRGETQYF
NA	TRBJ2-2	TRBD1	TRBV6-6	TGTGCCAGCAGTTATCCCCCCGACAGGGTAGCCGGGGAGCTGTTTTTT	CASSYPPDRVAGELFF
NA	TRBJ1-5	TRBD1	TRBV30	TGTGCCTGGAGTGTTGGTGGGACAGGGGGTCAGCCCCAGCATTTT	CAWSVGGTGGQPQHF
few	TRBJ2-7	NA	TRBV7-9	TGTGCCAGCAGCTTAGTCTCGCGGCACGAGCAGTACTTC	CASSLVSRHEQYF
NA	TRBJ2-1	TRBD1	TRBV5-1	TGCGCCAGCAGCTCCAGGGGGAGCTCCTACAATGAGCAGTTCTTC	CASSSRGSSYNEQFF
NA	TRBJ1-5	NA	TRBV2	TGTGCCAGCAGCGGTTCGGTGGGCAGCAATCAGCCCCAGCATTTT	CASSGSVGSNQPQHF
few	TRBJ1-1	TRBD1	TRBV20-1	TGCAGTGCGATCCGGGACAGTGAAGCTTTCTTT	CSAIRDSEAFF
NA	TRBJ2-1	NA	TRBV10-2	TGCGCCAGCAGTGACGGAGGTAATGAGCAGTTCTTC	CASSDGGNEQFF
NA	TRBJ1-2	TRBD1	TRBV30	TGTGCCTGGAGGACAGGGACAGGTGTTTCCTTC	CAWRTGTGVSF
NA	TRBJ1-1	TRBD1	TRBV29-1	TGCAGCGTTGGGACAGGGAACACTGAAGCTTTCTTT	CSVGTGNTEAFF
NA	TRBJ2-2	TRBD1	TRBV5-4	TGTGCCAGCAGCTTGGGGCCGACAGGGTCGGTCGGGGAGCTGTTTTTT	CASSLGPTGSVGELFF
NA	TRBJ2-2	TRBD1	TRBV27	TGTGCCAGCAGCCCCCAGGCCAGGGGGACCGGGGAGCTGTTTTTT	CASSPQARGTGELFF
few	TRBJ2-3	TRBD2	TRBV27	TGTGCCAGCACTTCCCAGCGTGGCGGGGGGTACACAGATACGCAGTATTTT	CASTSQRGGGYTDTQYF
NA	TRBJ2-7	TRBD1	TRBV9	TGTGCCAGCAGCTTGGAGACAGGGTTCCCGGCCGAGCAGTACTTC	CASSLETGFPAEQYF
NA	TRBJ2-1	NA	TRBV29-1	TGCAGCGTACTTCGGACTGATGCCTTGGATGAGCAGTTCTTC	CSVLRTDALDEQFF
few	TRBJ2-3	TRBD1	TRBV6-5	TGTGCCAGCAGTCCCGACAGGGTTAACACAGATACGCAGTATTTT	CASSPDRVNTDTQYF
once	TRBJ2-5	TRBD2	TRBV6-6	TGTGCCAGCTCGGTGGGAGCGGGGGGGCTGGGTGAGACCCAGTACTTC	CASSVGAGGLGETQYF